This T cell receptor beta chain is from a study of a mutant IDH1 vaccine in newly diagnosed glioma. Study overall: Treated patients, about 60% male and roughly 40% female, averaged about 40 years of age.

Using immunoSEQ multiplex PCR, the repertoire was profiled, and TCRdb retains in-frame clones only, with some absent. This sample has under 90,000 clones, with 70% to 80% found just once. The CDR3 runs to 14 residues. The germline CDR1 and CDR2 sequences are SGDLS and YYNGEE. Trimming stripped 3 bases from V and 0 bases from J, with 7 bases between. Specified time point: baseline, week 1 (first vaccination visit). The treatment is: pre-vaccination baseline after standard-of-care therapy. The astrocytomas were IDH1-mutant, ATRX-negative, and WHO grade 3 or 4. J is TRBJ1-5 and V is TRBV9; D is unclear. The sample was PBMCs, taken from a glioma patient treated with radiotherapy, temozolomide or both. The clonotype originates from a man aged 50 or older with glioma. CDR3 protein: CASSASNSNQPQHF. The CDR3 region has the DNA TGTGCCAGCAGCGCCAGTAATAGCAATCAGCCCCAGCATTTT.